A single sample is the source of the 28 T cell receptor beta chains below, sequenced in a study of shared clonotypes between healthy human individuals. As defined, naive CD8 cells were CD45RO-negative and positively selected for CCR7, with terminally differentiated effector memory CD45RA+ cells excluded. Repertoires were generated with immunoSEQ multiplex PCR, while TCRdb's copy carries only in-frame clones and drops some. The sample yields millions of clones, about 93% seen once. The sequenced sample consisted of naive CD8+ T cells from PBMCs. These receptors were obtained from a man aged 18 to 29 in good health. Some clones in this sample may be carry-over from other donors' samples.

The chain couples TRBV19 to TRBJ2-2; no clear D gene. CDR3 length equals 16 residues. CDR1 is LNHDA, CDR2 SQIVND, per germline (reference sequence). The ends were cut back, 1 base at V and 7 bases at J, with 16 bases in the middle. CDR3 in amino acids: CASSIVSPRRGGELFF. The CDR3 nucleotides read TGTGCCAGTAGTATAGTGAGCCCCCGTCGAGGCGGGGAGCTGTTTTTT.

The chain recombines TRBV5-1 with TRBJ1-1; unclear D gene. The CDR3 sequence is 14 residues long. CDR1 is SGHRS and CDR2 is YFSETQ in the germline V gene. V gave up 2 bases and J gave up 1 base, with 9 bases separating them. DNA for the CDR3: TGCGCCAGCAGCTTATGGGCGAGGAACACTGAAGCTTTCTTT. Amino acid sequence: CASSLWARNTEAFF.

The chain is built from TRBV11-2 and TRBJ2-7; TRBD2 aligns across 11 bases. With V trimmed by 5 bases and J by 6 bases, 9 bases remained unmatched. This CDR3 has 15 residues. CDR1 and CDR2 (germline): SGHAT, FQNNGV. The CDR3 spells CASSRTLAGAVEQYF. DNA for the CDR3: TGTGCCAGCAGCCGGACACTAGCGGGAGCGGTCGAGCAGTACTTC.

The rearrangement joins TRBV5-1 to TRBJ2-6, with D possibly being TRBD1 or TRBD2 (5 bases each). Trimming cost V 4 bases and J 0 bases, with 20 bases left between them. The CDR3 sequence is 19 residues long. CDR1 SGHRS and CDR2 YFSETQ come from the germline V gene. The CDR3 is CASSNNRDGAFSGANVLTF. The CDR3 DNA follows: TGCGCCAGCAGCAACAACCGGGACGGAGCTTTCTCTGGGGCCAACGTCCTGACTTTC.

The chain links TRBV4-1 to TRBJ1-4; D may be TRBD1 (5 bases). Trimming stripped 7 bases from V and 4 bases from J, with 25 bases between. This CDR3 comprises 18 residues. CDR1 and CDR2 from the germline V gene are MGHRA and YSYEKL. The CDR3 is CASTKELTQSGLNEKLFF. CDR3 coding DNA: TGCGCCAGCACCAAAGAATTAACCCAGTCGGGGCTTAATGAAAAACTGTTTTTT.

The chain links TRBV28 to TRBJ2-7; 8 bases agree with TRBD1. There are 14 residues in the CDR3. Per germline, CDR1 MDHEN and CDR2 SYDVKM. Trimming took 3 bases from V and 3 from J; bases not matched to a gene: 4. In nucleotides, the CDR3 is TGTGCCAGCAGTTTCGGGACAGGACGCTACGAGCAGTACTTC. As protein: CASSFGTGRYEQYF. Combining the CDR3 with reference TRBV28 and TRBJ2-7 gives the whole variable domain DVKVTQSSRYLVKRTGEKVFLECVQDMDHENMFWYRQDPGLGLRLIYFSYDVKMKEKGDIPEGYSVSREKKERFSLILESASTNQTSMYLCASSFGTGRYEQYFGPGTRLTVT.

This clone has just one count. The J gene is TRBJ1-2, the V gene TRBV7-9; 7 nucleotides line up with TRBD1. CDR3 size: 12 residues. Unmatched junction bases numbered 6, after V lost 8 bases and J lost 6 bases. Germline V gene data show CDR1 as SEHNR and CDR2 as FQNEAQ (reference sequence). CDR3 amino acids: CASQGGAHGYTF. Written as DNA, the CDR3 is TGTGCCAGCCAAGGGGGCGCCCATGGCTACACCTTC.

This clone has a handful of counts. The chain links TRBV4-3 to TRBJ2-3; D might be TRBD2 (6 bases). In germline, CDR1 is LGHNA, CDR2 YSLEER. V shed 0 bases and J shed 5 bases, with 18 bases lying between them. The CDR3 runs to 17 residues. CDR3 nucleotides: TGCGCCAGCAGCCAAGATCCATCAACGGGAGAGGGAGATACGCAGTATTTT. Translated: CASSQDPSTGEGDTQYF.

The rearrangement joins TRBV11-2 to TRBJ2-1; possible D gene TRBD1, 6 bases. Germline assignment: CDR1 SGHAT and CDR2 FQNNGV. The CDR3 length is 14 residues. V lost 8 bases and J 4 bases, leaving 15 bases between the germline ends. The CDR3 DNA reads as TGTGCCAGCCAATTCTCGAGGGGGTACAATGAGCAGTTCTTC. Translated: CASQFSRGYNEQFF. Filled out from reference TRBV11-2 and TRBJ2-1, the complete variable domain reads EAGVAQSPRYKIIEKRQSVAFWCNPISGHATLYWYQQILGQGPKLLIQFQNNGVVDDSQLPKDRFSAERLKGVDSTLKIQPAKLEDSAVYLCASQFSRGYNEQFFGPGTRLTVL.

This clone is a singleton in its sample. CDR3 sequence reads: CASRDRGASYEQYF. The CDR3 DNA reads as TGTGCCAGCAGGGACAGGGGAGCTTCCTACGAGCAGTACTTC. This chain connects TRBV6-1 to TRBJ2-7, with 9 positions matching TRBD1. CDR1 and CDR2 from the germline V gene are MNHNS and SASEGT. The length of the CDR3 is 14 residues. V trimming: 6 bases; J trimming: 1 base; junction bases outside the gene matches: 4.

The chain is built from TRBV10-3 and TRBJ1-5, with D perhaps matching TRBD1 (6 bases). Trimming removed 3 bases at V and 5 bases at J, with 8 bases between. Germline CDR1 and CDR2: ENHRY and SYGVKD. There are 13 residues in the CDR3. CDR3 amino acids: CAISEGGHQPQHF. In nucleotides, the CDR3 is TGTGCCATCAGTGAAGGGGGTCATCAGCCCCAGCATTTT.

CDR3 loop: CSVLVPGLGEGYGYTF. In DNA, the CDR3 is TGCAGCGTTCTCGTCCCGGGACTGGGTGAGGGATATGGCTACACCTTC. The chain recombines TRBV29-1 with TRBJ1-2, with a weak D call TRBD1 (5 bases). Germline V gene data show CDR1 as SQVTM and CDR2 as ANQGSEA. The CDR3 length is 16 residues. V lost 5 bases to trimming and J lost 5 bases, with 24 bases between them.

The chain joins TRBV7-6 to TRBJ2-1; 8 bases are a match to TRBD2. CDR1 and CDR2 (germline): SGHVS, FNYEAQ. Trimming cost V 5 bases and J 3 bases; bases outside gene matches: 9. The CDR3 is made up of 16 amino acids. The CDR3 here is CASSLYTSGGYNEQFF. CDR3 in DNA: TGTGCCAGCAGCCTTTACACTAGCGGAGGCTACAATGAGCAGTTCTTC.

The chain combines TRBV4-3 with TRBJ2-7; the D gene is possibly TRBD2 (6 bases). CDR3 length: 15 residues. Trimming pared 0 bases from V and 2 bases from J, leaving 11 bases between. Germline CDR1 reads LGHNA; CDR2 reads YSLEER. CDR3 DNA: TGCGCCAGCAGCCAAGAGGGGGGTCCCCCCTACGAGCAGTACTTC. This codes for CASSQEGGPPYEQYF.

The rearrangement joins TRBV19 to TRBJ1-1; D is unclear. Germline V gene lookup returns CDR1 LNHDA and CDR2 SQIVND (reference sequence). The V end lost 7 bases, the J end lost 0 bases, and 6 bases lay between the germline ends. The CDR3 is 12 amino acids. CDR3 region: CASNELNTEAFF. CDR3 DNA: TGTGCCAGTAATGAACTGAACACTGAAGCTTTCTTT.

J is TRBJ2-1 and V is TRBV7-6, with 8 bases that match TRBD1. This CDR3 has 18 residues. Germline CDR1 is SGHVS and CDR2 is FNYEAQ. Losses at the gene ends were 2 bases for V and 3 bases for J; bases not matched to a gene: 12. For the CDR3, the DNA is TGTGCCAGCAGCTTATTCGCGGTTGGGACAGGCCTCTACAATGAGCAGTTCTTC. Translated: CASSLFAVGTGLYNEQFF.

The rearrangement joins TRBV19 to TRBJ1-2; D perhaps matches TRBD1 (6 bases). This CDR3 comprises 15 residues. In germline, CDR1 is LNHDA, CDR2 SQIVND (reference sequence). Trimming took off 1 base at V and 2 bases at J, with 11 bases between the two ends. CDR3 protein: CASSIVTGANYGYTF. Written as DNA, the CDR3 is TGTGCCAGTAGTATAGTTACGGGGGCGAACTATGGCTACACCTTC.

In its sample, this clone was seen once. The genes are TRBV28 and TRBJ2-3; tentative D call: TRBD2 (7 bases). V was pared by 5 bases and J by 6 bases, with 18 bases between. This CDR3 is 15 amino acids long. The germline CDR1 and CDR2 sequences are MDHEN and SYDVKM. CDR3 sequence: CASSPPGGPSDTQYF. The CDR3 coding sequence is TGTGCCAGCAGTCCCCCGGGGGGCCCCTCGGATACGCAGTATTTT.

The V call is TRBV9, the J call TRBJ2-2; no clear D. V dropped 3 bases and J dropped 4 bases, with 16 bases sitting between them. In germline, CDR1 is SGDLS, CDR2 YYNGEE. The CDR3 consists of 16 residues. CDR3 nucleotides: TGTGCCAGCAGCGAAAGTCTAGTGGTCGTCACCGGGGAGCTGTTTTTT. Translated, it gives CASSESLVVVTGELFF.

This chain uses TRBV13 with TRBJ2-7, with D tentatively TRBD1 or TRBD2 (6 bases each). Deletions cut 1 base from V and 9 bases from J, with 10 bases between. The CDR3 is made up of 12 amino acids. Looked up from germline, CDR1 is PRHDT and CDR2 is FYEKMQ (reference sequence). The CDR3 reads CASSLEGGGQYF. CDR3 nucleotide sequence: TGTGCCAGCAGCTTAGAAGGAGGGGGGCAGTACTTC.

CDR3 region: CASSVAGFPGTEAFF. CDR3 nucleotides: TGTGCCAGCAGCGTAGCAGGGTTTCCGGGCACTGAAGCTTTCTTT. The chain carries TRBV9 and TRBJ1-1; tentatively, D is TRBD1 (5 bases). The CDR3 totals 15 residues. CDR1 is SGDLS and CDR2 is YYNGEE in the germline V gene. The V and J ends lost 0 bases and 4 bases respectively, with 13 bases between them.

This chain joins TRBV7-9 and TRBJ2-1; the D is unclear. Trimming took 0 bases from V and 5 from J, leaving 5 bases between them. In germline, CDR1 is SEHNR, CDR2 FQNEAQ (reference sequence). CDR3 length: 13 amino acids. Here the CDR3 DNA reads TGTGCCAGCAGCTTAGCGTTGAACAATGAGCAGTTCTTC. It translates to CASSLALNNEQFF.

As DNA, the CDR3 is TGTGCCAGCAGAATACAGGGGGGTGGTCAGCCCCAGCATTTT. Encoded protein: CASRIQGGGQPQHF. The rearrangement links TRBV6-1 to TRBJ1-5, with 8 bases that match TRBD1. The CDR3 consists of 14 residues. V shed 6 bases and J 6 bases; nucleotides not matched to a gene: 7. Germline V gene data show CDR1 as MNHNS and CDR2 as SASEGT.

The gene calls are TRBV2 and TRBJ2-1; D tentatively reads TRBD1 or TRBD2 (5 bases each). The CDR3 runs 13 residues. In germline, CDR1 is SNHLY, CDR2 FYNNEI. V was pared by 5 bases and J by 6 bases, with 11 bases between. Written as DNA, the CDR3 is TGTGCCAGCAGTTCCCGGGACCCCAATGAGCAGTTCTTC. It is translated as CASSSRDPNEQFF.

Only a few counts were recorded for this clone. The V gene is TRBV5-8, the J gene TRBJ1-4; 7 bases map to TRBD1. Germline V gene sequence: CDR1 SGHTS, CDR2 YDEGEE. J was trimmed by 5 bases and V by 4 bases; bases with no gene match: 5. The CDR3 has 14 residues. CDR3 nucleotides: TGTGCCAGCAGCGCGGGGACAGTAAATGAAAAACTGTTTTTT. Its protein product is CASSAGTVNEKLFF.

This clone was seen just once. This rearrangement joins TRBV4-1 to TRBJ1-6; unclear D gene. V lost 0 bases and J 11 bases, leaving 8 bases between the germline ends. Germline V gene sequence: CDR1 MGHRA, CDR2 YSYEKL. The CDR3 totals 13 residues. The CDR3 loop reads CASSQDTETPLHF. In nucleotides, the CDR3 is TGCGCCAGCAGCCAAGACACGGAAACACCCCTCCACTTT.

V is TRBV27 and J is TRBJ1-4, with TRBD1 identical over 7 bases. Germline CDR1 and CDR2: MNHEY and SMNVEV (reference sequence). V dropped 5 bases and J dropped 8; count of bases not matched to a gene: 8. The length of the CDR3 is 14 residues. The CDR3 sequence is CASSVRDRREKLFF. The CDR3 DNA is TGTGCCAGCAGTGTCCGGGACAGACGGGAAAAACTGTTTTTT.

This chain connects TRBV18 to TRBJ2-4; 10 positions agree with TRBD2. Losses at the gene ends were 0 bases for V and 9 bases for J; bases not matched to a gene: 5. Germline CDR1 is KGHSH and CDR2 is LQKENI. This CDR3 has 15 amino acids. CDR3 sequence reads: CASSPPGTSVLIQYF. The CDR3 coding sequence is TGTGCCAGCTCACCACCCGGGACTAGCGTCCTCATTCAGTACTTC. Based on the CDR3 plus reference TRBV18 and TRBJ2-4, the full variable domain is NAGVMQNPRHLVRRRGQEARLRCSPMKGHSHVYWYRQLPEEGLKFMVYLQKENIIDESGMPKERFSAEFPKEGPSILRIQQVVRGDSAAYFCASSPPGTSVLIQYFGAGTRLSVL.